This TCR beta chain emerged from a study of patients and donors after allogeneic stem cell transplantation. TCRdb re-derived calls from the RT-PCR reads in MiXCR, one entry per CDR3 protein. The top ten hold around 10% of the sample, which has approximately 200,000 distinct CDR3 sequences, about 37% seen once. Per germline, CDR1 SQVTM and CDR2 ANQGSEA. CDR3 size: 13 residues. Unmatched junction bases numbered 5, after V lost 3 bases and J lost 4 bases. The V gene is TRBV29-1, the J gene TRBJ2-7; 8 bases map to TRBD2. The TCR originated in a human donor who was either an allogeneic HSCT recipient or a stem cell or donor lymphocyte infusion donor (not recorded which). It is not recorded whose cells these are; they may come from a transplant donor. Sequenced material: blood, either unsorted or a sorted T cell fraction (not recorded which). In DNA form, the CDR3 reads TGCAGCGTTGACGGGGGGGAATTATACGAGCAGTACTTC. As protein: CSVDGGELYEQYF.